The 21 T cell receptor beta chains below come from one sample, sequenced in a study of response to subunit inactivated influenza vaccine. TCRdb re-derived calls from the RT-PCR reads in MiXCR, one entry per CDR3 protein. The repertoire consists of about 480,000 distinct CDR3 sequences, with less than 30% occurring once and the leading ten covering approximately 2%. The sequencing here drew on CD4+ T cells sorted from PBMCs, taken approximately 5 days after vaccination. Source of these receptors: a man aged 50-60 years who received an inactivated influenza vaccine.

This clonotype was observed a few times. The chain carries TRBV6-2 or TRBV6-3 and TRBJ2-1; 9 bases align to TRBD2. V lost 7 bases and J lost 6; bases outside the gene matches: 10. The CDR3 has 15 residues. From germline, CDR1 is MNHEY and CDR2 SVGEGT. The CDR3 sequence is CASKAGGIGANEQFF. The CDR3 region has the DNA TGTGCCAGCAAGGCGGGAGGGATTGGGGCCAATGAGCAGTTCTTC.

There are many counts of this clonotype. This chain joins TRBV5-1 and TRBJ2-2; weak D call: TRBD1 (5 bases). Trimming pared 3 bases from V and 1 base from J, leaving 7 bases between. The length of the CDR3 is 14 residues. Germline CDR1 is SGHRS and CDR2 is YFSETQ. The CDR3 region is CASSSQGNTGELFF. The CDR3 nucleotides are TGCGCCAGCAGCTCCCAGGGGAACACCGGGGAGCTGTTTTTT.

This chain connects TRBV13 to TRBJ1-2, with 10 positions matching TRBD1. Germline assignment: CDR1 PRHDT and CDR2 FYEKMQ (reference sequence). This CDR3 spans 13 amino acids. With 5 bases clipped from V and 7 bases from J, the junction kept 4 bases outside the gene matches. CDR3 sequence: CASSARDRGGYTF. In DNA form, the CDR3 reads TGTGCCAGCAGCGCCCGGGACAGGGGTGGCTACACCTTC.

J is TRBJ1-1 and V is TRBV7-9; D remains unclear. This CDR3 is built from 14 residues. V lost 5 bases and J 2 bases, leaving 12 bases between the germline ends. Germline V CDR1 and CDR2: SEHNR, FQNEAQ (reference sequence). CDR3 sequence reads: CASSHPLDNTEAFF. CDR3 in DNA: TGTGCCAGCAGCCACCCATTGGACAACACTGAAGCTTTCTTT.

This clonotype was seen ten or more times. The chain's CDR3 is CSGAGDRGTEQYF. The CDR3 DNA reads as TGCAGTGGAGCAGGAGACAGGGGGACCGAGCAGTACTTC. The rearrangement links TRBV20-1 to TRBJ2-7, with 9 bases fitting TRBD1. CDR3 size: 13 residues. The germline gives CDR1 DFQATT, CDR2 SNEGSKA (reference sequence). The V gene end was trimmed by 7 bases and the J gene end by 6 bases; junction bases not matched to a gene: 10.

CDR3 amino acids: CASSSGQVPQPQHF. The DNA for the CDR3 is TGTGCCAGCTCCTCAGGACAGGTCCCCCAGCCCCAGCATTTT. The chain links TRBV18 to TRBJ1-5; 7 nucleotides agree with TRBD1. CDR3 length: 14 residues. J gave up 7 bases and V 6 bases, and 9 bases lay outside the gene matches. CDR1 KGHSH and CDR2 LQKENI come from the germline V gene.

The genes are TRBV20-1 and TRBJ1-4; 7 nucleotides match TRBD1. Germline CDR1 and CDR2: DFQATT and SNEGSKA (reference sequence). Unmatched junction bases numbered 9, after V lost 0 bases and J lost 8 bases. The length of the CDR3 is 15 residues. CDR3 loop: CSARDPRGGDEKLFF. The DNA for the CDR3 is TGCAGTGCTAGAGATCCCCGAGGGGGCGACGAAAAACTGTTTTTT.

This sequence joins TRBV11-2 and TRBJ2-1; D may be TRBD2 (6 bases). V was trimmed by 0 bases and J by 4 bases, leaving 16 bases between them. The CDR3 covers 17 residues. Germline assignment: CDR1 SGHAT and CDR2 FQNNGV. The CDR3 DNA is TGTGCCAGCAGCTTAGATCGGTCCACGGGGGTTTACAATGAGCAGTTCTTC. It encodes CASSLDRSTGVYNEQFF.

V is TRBV28 and J is TRBJ2-1; possibly TRBD1 for D (6 bases). This CDR3 is 15 amino acids long. Germline lookup yields CDR1 MDHEN and CDR2 SYDVKM. Trimming removed 8 bases at V and 4 bases at J, with 18 bases between. The CDR3 region is CASGKATGIYNEQFF. The CDR3 bases are TGTGCCAGCGGTAAAGCCACAGGGATTTACAATGAGCAGTTCTTC.

This clonotype was counted only a few times. This sequence joins TRBV20-1 and TRBJ2-4; D unresolved. The germline V and J ends were trimmed by 0 bases and 0 bases, with 6 bases remaining between them. Germline CDR1 is DFQATT and CDR2 is SNEGSKA (reference sequence). The CDR3 has 14 residues. This chain's CDR3 is CSARDRIAKNIQYF. The DNA for the CDR3 is TGCAGTGCTAGAGATCGAATAGCCAAAAACATTCAGTACTTC.

This chain connects TRBV12-3 or TRBV12-4 to TRBJ2-7; 8 positions agree with TRBD1. Losses at the gene ends were 8 bases for V and 2 bases for J; bases not matched to a gene: 5. This CDR3 is 13 amino acids long. The CDR3 coding sequence is TGTGCCAGCGGACAGGGCAGTGCCTACGAGCAGTACTTC. Residues: CASGQGSAYEQYF.

This clonotype was seen a few times. The chain employs TRBV20-1 and TRBJ2-1, with D possibly being TRBD1 or TRBD2 (5 bases each). The CDR3 length is 14 residues. Trimming pared 3 bases from V and 4 bases from J, leaving 13 bases between. Germline CDR1 reads DFQATT; CDR2 reads SNEGSKA (reference sequence). The CDR3 DNA reads TGCAGTGCTAGGGTTAGGGACCATTACAATGAGCAGTTCTTC. Its translation: CSARVRDHYNEQFF.

The chain links TRBV5-6 to TRBJ2-5, with TRBD1 matching 8 bases. Germline V lookup: CDR1 SGHDT, CDR2 YYEEEE. The CDR3 contains 14 residues. V was clipped by 3 bases and J by 9 bases; unmatched bases: 10. The chain's CDR3 is CASSSPGQEGSQYF. The CDR3 DNA is TGTGCCAGCAGCTCGCCGGGACAGGAGGGCTCCCAGTACTTC.

V is TRBV28 and J is TRBJ2-7; the match to TRBD2 covers 10 bases. The CDR3 spans 12 residues. V lost 10 bases, J lost 7 bases, and 7 bases stayed unmatched. Germline V gene lookup returns CDR1 MDHEN and CDR2 SYDVKM. The CDR3: CATAGLALEQYF. In DNA form, the CDR3 reads TGTGCCACTGCGGGACTAGCGCTTGAGCAGTACTTC.

This clonotype came up a few times. The V and J genes are TRBV29-1 and TRBJ1-1; D remains unclear. The CDR3 is 11 amino acids. Germline CDR1 is SQVTM and CDR2 is ANQGSEA. Trimming stripped 2 bases from V and 0 bases from J, with 1 base between. The CDR3 protein is CSVELNTEAFF. The CDR3 nucleotides read TGCAGCGTTGAACTGAACACTGAAGCTTTCTTT.

This clonotype was picked up many times. V usage is TRBV18 and J usage is TRBJ2-1; no clear D. The CDR3 runs to 15 residues. Deletions cut 0 bases from V and 5 bases from J, with 11 bases between. In germline, CDR1 is KGHSH, CDR2 LQKENI. The CDR3 nucleotides read TGTGCCAGCTCACCACCAGGCTATGGAGACAATGAGCAGTTCTTC. Its translation: CASSPPGYGDNEQFF.

The CDR3 protein is CASSRKTRGTYNSPLHF. The DNA for the CDR3 is TGTGCCAGCAGCAGAAAAACCAGGGGAACCTATAATTCACCCCTCCACTTT. The rearrangement joins TRBV21-1 to TRBJ1-6; the table's D call, TRBD1, was not checked against the DNA. TRBV21-1 is deemed a pseudogene. The CDR3 covers 17 residues.

The chain combines TRBV7-8 with TRBJ1-5; the D gene is possibly TRBD1 (5 bases). With 1 base removed from V and 6 bases from J, the gap between germline ends came to 16 bases. CDR1 is SGHVS, CDR2 FQNEAQ, per germline. The CDR3 loop spans 16 amino acids. CDR3 nucleotide sequence: TGTGCCAGCAGCTTAGGTCCTTTGGGGGGGAGTCAGCCCCAGCATTTT. This translates into CASSLGPLGGSQPQHF.

This chain connects TRBV4-1 to TRBJ1-5; unclear D gene. Germline assignment: CDR1 MGHRA and CDR2 YSYEKL. Trimming removed 4 bases at V and 0 bases at J, with 10 bases between. This CDR3 is 15 amino acids long. CDR3 coding DNA: TGCGCCAGCAGCCCGGGCCGGTATAGCAATCAGCCCCAGCATTTT. Translated: CASSPGRYSNQPQHF.

The CDR3 loop is CASLSTGTDTEAFF. The CDR3 DNA reads TGTGCCAGTCTCTCGACAGGGACGGACACTGAAGCTTTCTTT. The chain couples TRBV2 to TRBJ1-1, with 7 bases that match TRBD1. With V trimmed by 9 bases and J by 3 bases, 10 bases remained unmatched. The CDR3 runs 14 residues. Germline CDR1 SNHLY, CDR2 FYNNEI.

The V and J genes are TRBV7-9 and TRBJ2-5; the D is unclear. The CDR3 runs 13 residues. Germline V lookup: CDR1 SEHNR, CDR2 FQNEAQ (reference sequence). Trimming cost V 5 bases and J 0 bases, with 7 bases left between them. CDR3 residues: CASSGINQETQYF. CDR3 sequence (DNA): TGTGCCAGCAGCGGAATTAACCAAGAGACCCAGTACTTC. Full variable domain (remainder filled in from reference TRBV7-9 and TRBJ2-5): DTGVSQNPRHKITKRGQNVTFRCDPISEHNRLYWYRQTLGQGPEFLTYFQNEAQLEKSRLLSDRFSAERPKGSFSTLEIQRTEQGDSAMYLCASSGINQETQYFGPGTRLLVL.